This T cell receptor beta chain originates from a study of glioma-infiltrating T cells after dendritic cell vaccination. Overall study context: Treatment, given 2003 to 2012, was autologous tumor lysate-pulsed dendritic cell vaccination. At biweekly intervals, patients got three intradermal dendritic cell vaccine injections.

This CDR3 is built from 17 residues. V dropped 3 bases and J dropped 2; count of bases not matched to a gene: 8. Germline lookup yields CDR1 SGHAT and CDR2 FQNNGV. Libraries were prepared by immunoSEQ multiplex PCR; TCRdb keeps only in-frame clonotypes and omits some of them. The table lists fewer than 85,000 clones, around 90% of them singletons. A note on this clone: Its antigen is currently unknown.

Points from the study as a whole: Estimated pretreatment TIL content predicted outcome after dendritic cell vaccination.

The rearrangement uses TRBV11-2 and TRBJ2-1; TRBD2 aligns across 9 bases. This material consisted of blood, taken before dendritic cell vaccination. This receptor was taken from a human donor with glioblastoma. The CDR3 spells CASSFGTGGRAYNEQFF. The CDR3 DNA reads as TGTGCCAGCAGCTTTGGGACGGGCGGGAGGGCCTACAATGAGCAGTTCTTC.